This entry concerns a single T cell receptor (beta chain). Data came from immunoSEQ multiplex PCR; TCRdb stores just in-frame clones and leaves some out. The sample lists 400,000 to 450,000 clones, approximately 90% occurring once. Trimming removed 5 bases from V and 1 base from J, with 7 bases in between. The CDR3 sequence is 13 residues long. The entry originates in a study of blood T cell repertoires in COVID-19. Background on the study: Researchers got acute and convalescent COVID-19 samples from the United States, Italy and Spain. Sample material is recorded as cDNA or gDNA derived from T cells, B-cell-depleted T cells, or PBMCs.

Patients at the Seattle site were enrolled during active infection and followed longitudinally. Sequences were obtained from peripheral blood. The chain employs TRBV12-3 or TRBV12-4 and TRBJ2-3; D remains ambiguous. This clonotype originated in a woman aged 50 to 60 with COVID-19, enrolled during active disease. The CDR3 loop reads CASSPPGTDTQYF. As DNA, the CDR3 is TGTGCCAGCAGTCCGCCAGGCACAGATACGCAGTATTTT.